This TCR beta chain was recorded in a study of shared clonotypes between healthy human individuals (dated by TCRdb to about 2020). The study in broad terms: A couple of women and a few men aged 18 to 49 years were included in the cohort. For each donor, CD4 naive and CD4 memory were each run on three plates, CD8 naive on two plates, and CD8 memory on one plate. Blood TCR repertoires of a handful of healthy adults were deeply sequenced to estimate repertoire size and the extent of clonotype sharing between individuals. Different laboratories and diverse techniques were used to prepare libraries and sequence TCR repertoires, to increase sequencing depth and limit assay-specific biases. Between about 0.94 and 8.9 billion PBMCs per donor were obtained by leukapheresis. What the authors observed across the whole study: Based on pairwise subsampling, the degree of clonotype sharing among donors was expected to be affected by sequencing depth. Sampling was restricted to blood, and TCR repertoires in tissues likely differ from the TCR repertoires found in blood. Naive subsets generally had larger estimated clonotype richness than memory subsets did. Because the study included only a small number of donors, the genetic and exposure-history diversity represented was limited. When four donors were compared, the shared fraction of clonotypes was roughly 4.8% for naive CD4, approximately 3.5% for naive CD8, more than 2% for memory CD4, and 0.35% to 0.5% for memory CD8. Compared with non-shared clonotypes, the clonotypes found in all four sorted-subset donors had higher generation probabilities. Even with the large sequencing depth, rarefaction of the sorted-subset datasets indicated that sequencing was incomplete.

This clone came up once. It has no known antigen specificity. Base qualities were left out, and no much larger clone turns up one base away. The CDR3 measures 16 amino acids from cysteine to phenylalanine. Only CDR3 DNA remains: 48 bases, in frame from the first base. The germline V gene gives CDR1 as LGHNA and CDR2 as YNFKEQ. V is pruned by 3 bases and J by 4 bases, leaving 6 bases of the junction without a gene match. TCR CDR3 regions were amplified from genomic DNA by multiplex PCR using the deep immunoSEQ assay. Extracted genomic DNA from each cell subset was distributed evenly across all wells of several immunoSEQ 96-well plates, and each plate was treated as a replicate. For sorted subsets, each replicate PCR was loaded with approximately 200 ng genomic DNA, equivalent to 30,000 or so T cell genomes. The purified libraries were quantified using a Qubit 3.0 fluorometer, sized with a Bioanalyzer 2100, and then quantified again using the KAPA Library Quantification kit. Every immunoSEQ 96-well plate was sequenced on a separate single-read 150-cycle Illumina NextSeq 550 flow cell. In the original analysis: The immunoSEQ output contained only junctional sequences without quality scores, so filtering could not match that applied to full-length reads. Sequences were annotated with PyIR, a Python wrapper for IgBLAST v1.9, and V/J genes and CDR3 were assigned using IMGT germline references. Reads were removed for weak V/J assignments (E-value above 1e-6), missing CDR3, stop codons, out-of-frame junctions, or ambiguous translated residues. V3J clonotypes were defined as sequences sharing the same inferred V gene, J gene, and CDR3 amino acid sequence. To compute the percentage overlap between repertoires, the number of shared unique clonotypes was divided by the size of the smaller repertoire. RTK rarefaction, the Chao1 estimator, and Recon v2.1 estimates of unobserved clonotypes were used to assess repertoire richness. OLGA was used to compute generation probabilities for all TCRbeta clonotypes that the gDNA method yielded from a few donors. What TCRdb holds here is the immuneACCESS table cut down to in-frame rearrangements. Part of the clones is not present; checked against another copy, under half of the missing clones reflect an unresolved V gene, and the others are unexplained. D and trimming were read from the DNA, whereas the V and J calls and clone size are those reported in that table. Counted in this sample were 2.3 million or so clones; 90% to 95% of them appeared once. The ten biggest clones cover approximately 0.4% of the sample.

Healthy HIV-negative adults with no recently reported acute infections or vaccinations were included as donors. All donors were Caucasian adults living in Nashville, Tennessee, USA. CD4+ T cells were enriched through magnetic negative selection, after which naive cells were positively selected on CD45RA and the remaining negative fraction served as the memory subset. Blood was obtained by leukapheresis, after which PBMCs were separated by Ficoll-Histopaque density gradient centrifugation and cryopreserved in liquid nitrogen vapor phase. Purity and quantity of every magnetically sorted T cell population were checked by analytical flow cytometry. Genomic DNA was isolated from each sorted fraction and quantified by UV absorbance on a Nanodrop 2000c.

The chain was built from TRBV4-2 and TRBJ2-1; the junction holds 10 bases that match TRBD2. This sequence originates from a young man in good health. Some clones in this sample may be carry-over from other donors' samples. The sequenced sample was naive CD4+ T cells from PBMCs. What the cell subset or site label conveys for this sample: CD45RA+ positively selected. The CDR3: CASSQDGLAEYNEQFF. The nucleotide sequence reads TGTGCCAGCAGCCAGGACGGACTAGCGGAGTACAATGAGCAGTTCTTC.